The 25 T cell receptor beta chains presented below share a single source sample, sequenced in a study of blood T cells in healthy people across ages. A second PCR, run for about 7 to 11 cycles, used a sample-barcoded 5' primer plus a J-beta primer mix. A single record per CDR3 protein comes from TCRdb applying MiXCR to the 5' RACE reads. The sample consists of under 700,000 distinct CDR3 sequences, around 24% of them appearing once. This same sample was also taken into another study, of T cells of mothers and their children.

The source material was blood. These receptors originate from a boy aged 10-17 years in good health.

The V call is TRBV6-2 or TRBV6-3, the J call TRBJ2-5; TRBD1 agrees at 7 bases. The CDR3 is 15 residues long. V was pared by 2 bases and J by 2 bases, with 5 bases of the junction left unmatched. Looked up from germline, CDR1 is MNHEY and CDR2 is SVGEGT. CDR3 DNA sequence: TGTGCCAGCAGTTACCCACGGGACAGACAAGAGACCCAGTACTTC. This sequence encodes CASSYPRDRQETQYF.

The table lists this clonotype with many counts. V and J are TRBV11-2 and TRBJ2-5, with 8 bases matching TRBD1. V shed 2 bases and J 2 bases; nucleotides not matched to a gene: 13. Germline-derived CDR1 and CDR2 are SGHAT and FQNNGV. This CDR3 region has 18 residues. The CDR3 nucleotides are TGTGCCAGCAGCTTAAAATTGGAGACAGGGGATTGGCAAGAGACCCAGTACTTC. This translates into CASSLKLETGDWQETQYF. The whole variable domain, remainder taken from reference TRBV11-2 and TRBJ2-5, is EAGVAQSPRYKIIEKRQSVAFWCNPISGHATLYWYQQILGQGPKLLIQFQNNGVVDDSQLPKDRFSAERLKGVDSTLKIQPAKLEDSAVYLCASSLKLETGDWQETQYFGPGTRLLVL.

J is TRBJ2-5 and V is TRBV29-1, with 7 bases matching TRBD2. The DNA end is a closer match to TRBJ2-7, so the J assignment may be wrong. The CDR3 is made up of 15 amino acids. Germline V CDR1 and CDR2: SQVTM, ANQGSEA. CDR3 coding DNA: TGCAGCGTTGAAGTCGAGACTAGCCTCTCCTACGAGCAGTACTTC. Residues: CSVEVETSLSYEQYF.

This clonotype was seen repeatedly, ten times or more. J is TRBJ2-5 and V is TRBV20-1; no clear D. The V gene's germline CDR1 is DFQATT and CDR2 SNEGSKA (reference sequence). The V end was cut by 3 bases, the J end by 7 bases, with 12 bases between. The CDR3 consists of 12 residues. The CDR3 protein is CSASIPPRTQYF. The CDR3 DNA sequence: TGCAGTGCTAGTATTCCTCCCCGGACCCAGTACTTC.

Turning to this clonotype: Because the CDR3's place on the DNA is in doubt, the DNA is left out and the CDR3 is given as listed by TCRdb. This chain uses TRBV21-1 with TRBJ2-7. TRBV21-1 is termed a pseudogene. The CDR3 length is 17 residues, termini included. The CDR3 here is CASSKEVAAGASYEQYF.

Here the CDR3 reads CASSPLAGEADTQYF. The CDR3 coding sequence is TGTGCCAGCTCACCACTAGCGGGGGAGGCAGATACGCAGTATTTT. The chain has TRBV18 and TRBJ2-3; 9 nucleotides agree with TRBD2. The CDR3 totals 15 residues. Per germline, CDR1 KGHSH and CDR2 LQKENI. The trim removed 1 base at V and 4 bases at J, leaving 3 bases unmatched.

This clonotype has a count of ten or more. V gene TRBV4-2 combines with J gene TRBJ2-3; TRBD2 matches at 7 bases. V was pared by 1 base and J by 3 bases, with 1 base of the junction left unmatched. This CDR3 has 14 residues. Germline CDR1 LGHNA, CDR2 YNFKEQ. The CDR3 bases are TGTGCCAGCAGCCAAGGGGGAGGGACAGATACGCAGTATTTT. The encoded protein is CASSQGGGTDTQYF.

This clonotype was picked up many times. The V call is TRBV7-2, the J call TRBJ2-4; 11 bases fit TRBD2. V lost 5 bases to trimming and J lost 0 bases; unmatched junction nucleotides: 6. The CDR3 totals 17 residues. Germline V lookup: CDR1 SGHTA, CDR2 FQGNSA. CDR3 coding DNA: TGTGCCAGCAGCATTATAGCGGGGGGGCTAGCCAAAAACATTCAGTACTTC. This sequence encodes CASSIIAGGLAKNIQYF.

This clonotype was seen a few times. The chain has TRBV7-9 and TRBJ2-5; D is perhaps TRBD1 or TRBD2 (5 bases each). The V end was cut by 5 bases, the J end by 4 bases, with 14 bases between. Germline values: CDR1 SEHNR, CDR2 FQNEAQ (reference sequence). The CDR3 totals 14 residues. The CDR3 DNA follows: TGTGCCAGCAGCCCTTTGGGGGTCCCAGAGACCCAGTACTTC. Its translation: CASSPLGVPETQYF.

This clonotype appeared a few times. The chain joins TRBV28 to TRBJ2-7; D may be TRBD1 (5 bases). CDR3 length: 12 amino acids. V lost 7 bases and J 4 bases, leaving 11 bases between the germline ends. From germline, CDR1 is MDHEN and CDR2 SYDVKM. DNA for the CDR3: TGTGCCAGCACCCCAGGGCGGTACGAGCAGTACTTC. This gives the protein CASTPGRYEQYF.

The table lists this clonotype with a count of one. The CDR3 DNA is TGTGCCAGCAGTCTAGGGGACAAACACGAGCAGTACTTC. It encodes CASSLGDKHEQYF. The V call is TRBV27, the J call TRBJ2-7; D may be TRBD1 (6 bases). V was cut by 5 bases and J by 5 bases, with 13 bases left in between. The CDR3 totals 13 residues. Germline CDR1 reads MNHEY; CDR2 reads SMNVEV (reference sequence).

This chain connects TRBV4-2 to TRBJ2-7, with 7 bases matching TRBD1. The CDR3 is made up of 13 amino acids. The V gene end was trimmed by 8 bases and the J gene end by 2 bases; junction bases not matched to a gene: 6. The germline V gene has CDR1 LGHNA and CDR2 YNFKEQ. The CDR3 protein is CASSGTDPYEQYF. The CDR3 coding sequence is TGTGCCAGCTCCGGGACAGACCCCTACGAGCAGTACTTC.

This clonotype has a handful of counts. V is TRBV28 and J is TRBJ2-7; 8 bases line up with TRBD2. V was pared by 5 bases and J by 4 bases, with 10 bases of the junction left unmatched. This CDR3 region has 15 residues. From germline, CDR1 is MDHEN and CDR2 SYDVKM. CDR3 sequence: CASSLGGTSRYEQYF. CDR3 nucleotide sequence: TGTGCCAGCAGTCTAGGGGGGACTAGTAGGTACGAGCAGTACTTC.

This clonotype was picked up a small number of times. This chain uses TRBV9 with TRBJ2-5, with D possibly called TRBD1 or TRBD2 (5 bases each). V lost 3 bases and J lost 5, with 17 bases in between. From germline, CDR1 is SGDLS and CDR2 YYNGEE. CDR3 length equals 15 residues. CDR3 region: CASSALEGWSETQYF. CDR3 coding DNA: TGTGCCAGCAGCGCCCTAGAGGGGTGGTCCGAGACCCAGTACTTC.

This clonotype turned up a few times. The gene calls are TRBV7-2 and TRBJ2-3; 10 positions match TRBD1. Germline loops: CDR1 SGHTA, CDR2 FQGNSA. This CDR3 has 15 amino acids. V lost 5 bases, J lost 5 bases, and 7 bases stayed unmatched. In nucleotides, the CDR3 is TGTGCCAGCAGCCCCTTGACAGGGGGCGGAGATACGCAGTATTTT. Translated, it gives CASSPLTGGGDTQYF.

This clonotype came up a few times. The chain combines TRBV2 with TRBJ2-5, with D perhaps being TRBD1 or TRBD2 (7 bases each). Germline values: CDR1 SNHLY, CDR2 FYNNEI. V gave up 6 bases and J gave up 4 bases, with 18 bases separating them. The CDR3 runs to 15 residues. The CDR3 DNA is TGTGCCAGCAGAGAGCTCGCAGGGGGGGGAGAGACCCAGTACTTC. This sequence encodes CASRELAGGGETQYF.

This clonotype was observed a handful of times. This sequence joins TRBV4-3 and TRBJ2-1; 14 bases fit TRBD2. Per the germline V gene, CDR1 is LGHNA and CDR2 is YSLEER. J lost 10 bases, V lost 2 bases, and 7 bases had no gene match. CDR3 length: 16 amino acids. CDR3 coding DNA: TGCGCCAGCAGCCAATCATACGGGACTAGCGGGAGCGAGCAGTTCTTC. Translating gives CASSQSYGTSGSEQFF.

Comment on this clonotype: This sequence may be a read error, since a much larger clone differs from it by one base. The rearrangement uses TRBV7-9 and TRBJ2-1; 7 bases map to TRBD1. Germline loops: CDR1 SEHNR, CDR2 FQNEAQ (reference sequence). This CDR3 comprises 13 residues. The CDR3 DNA sequence: TGTGCCGGCAGCACCCGACAGGGAGAACGGCAGTTCTTC. Translating gives CAGSTRQGERQFF.

The V and J genes are TRBV5-1 and TRBJ2-1, with a possible D match to TRBD1 (6 bases). The germline gives CDR1 SGHRS, CDR2 YFSETQ. V was shortened by 1 base and J by 6 bases, with 17 bases between the two germline ends. The CDR3 has 16 amino acids. The CDR3 DNA sequence: TGCGCCAGCAGCTTGTGGGAGTGGGGACACCCCAATGAGCAGTTCTTC. This encodes CASSLWEWGHPNEQFF.

This clonotype was picked up many times. This chain uses TRBV6-6 with TRBJ1-6, with no clear D. CDR3 length: 16 amino acids. Trimming removed 5 bases at V and 7 bases at J, with 18 bases between. The germline gives CDR1 MNHNY, CDR2 SVGAGI (reference sequence). CDR3 bases: TGTGCCAGCAGTCCGACTCGAAACATGATCAATTCACCCCTCCACTTT. Its translation is CASSPTRNMINSPLHF.

This clonotype was counted ten times or more. This sequence joins TRBV28 and TRBJ2-5; 7 bases fit TRBD2. This CDR3 is 13 amino acids long. V lost 6 bases and J lost 5; bases outside the gene matches: 6. CDR1 is MDHEN, CDR2 SYDVKM, per germline. The DNA of the CDR3 is TGTGCCAGCAGCTCGAGGGGAGGGGAGACCCAGTACTTC. Translated, it gives CASSSRGGETQYF.

Comments on this clonotype: A junction end diverges from the germline sequence, so it may reflect a read error. This rearrangement joins TRBV7-9 to TRBJ1-4, with D maybe TRBD1 (5 bases). Germline V lookup: CDR1 SEHNR, CDR2 FQNEAQ (reference sequence). CDR3 length equals 16 residues. The CDR3 DNA is TGTGCCAGCGGCTTGGGGAGGGGTGCAACTAATGAAAAACTGTTTTTT. Its translation: CASGLGRGATNEKLFF.

This sequence joins TRBV2 and TRBJ2-1; unclear D gene. Germline lookup yields CDR1 SNHLY and CDR2 FYNNEI. The CDR3 has 17 amino acids. V was clipped by 8 bases and J by 1 base, with 21 bases between them. CDR3 sequence (DNA): TGTGCCAGCCATTTTCGCTTAACTTTTCCATCCTACAATGAGCAGTTCTTC. Encoded protein: CASHFRLTFPSYNEQFF.

A single count supports this clonotype. V is TRBV7-9 and J is TRBJ1-2; perhaps TRBD1 as D (5 bases). In germline, CDR1 is SEHNR, CDR2 FQNEAQ (reference sequence). Trimming removed 2 bases at V and 6 bases at J, with 19 bases between. The CDR3 is 16 amino acids. The CDR3 DNA follows: TGTGCCAGCAGCTTACCGGAACTTGAAGGGGCCCATGGCTACACCTTC. This codes for CASSLPELEGAHGYTF. Based on the CDR3 plus reference TRBV7-9 and TRBJ1-2, the full variable domain is DTGVSQNPRHKITKRGQNVTFRCDPISEHNRLYWYRQTLGQGPEFLTYFQNEAQLEKSRLLSDRFSAERPKGSFSTLEIQRTEQGDSAMYLCASSLPELEGAHGYTFGSGTRLTVV.

In its sample, this clonotype was seen many times. The chain carries TRBV5-6 and TRBJ2-1; weak D call: TRBD1 (5 bases). Germline V gives CDR1 SGHDT, CDR2 YYEEEE. The CDR3 is made up of 14 amino acids. V was pared by 4 bases and J by 0 bases, with 8 bases between. The CDR3 protein is CASSRGSSYNEQFF. The CDR3 nucleotides read TGTGCCAGCAGCAGGGGTAGCTCCTACAATGAGCAGTTCTTC.